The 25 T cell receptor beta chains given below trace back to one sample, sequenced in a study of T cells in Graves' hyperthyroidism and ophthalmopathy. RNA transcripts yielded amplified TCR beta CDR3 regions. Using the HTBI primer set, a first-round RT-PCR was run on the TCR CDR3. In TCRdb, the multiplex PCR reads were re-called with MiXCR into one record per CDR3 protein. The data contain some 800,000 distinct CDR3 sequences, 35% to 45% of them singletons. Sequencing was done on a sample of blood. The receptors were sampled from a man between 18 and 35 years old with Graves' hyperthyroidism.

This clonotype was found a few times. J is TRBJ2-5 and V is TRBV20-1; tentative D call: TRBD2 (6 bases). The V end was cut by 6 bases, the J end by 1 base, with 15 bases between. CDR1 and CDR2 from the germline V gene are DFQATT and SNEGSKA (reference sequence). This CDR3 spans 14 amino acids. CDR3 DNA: TGCAGTGCCCGTAGCGGCAGCTTCCAAGAGACCCAGTACTTC. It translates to CSARSGSFQETQYF.

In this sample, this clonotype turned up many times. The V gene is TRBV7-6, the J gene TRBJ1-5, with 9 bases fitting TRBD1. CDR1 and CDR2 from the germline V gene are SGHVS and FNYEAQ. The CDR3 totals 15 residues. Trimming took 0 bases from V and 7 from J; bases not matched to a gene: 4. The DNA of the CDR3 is TGTGCCAGCAGCTTAGCACAGGGGGCCGGACAGCCCCAGCATTTT. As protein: CASSLAQGAGQPQHF. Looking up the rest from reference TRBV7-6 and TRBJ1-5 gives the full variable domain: GAGVSQSPRYKVTKRGQDVALRCDPISGHVSLYWYRQALGQGPEFLTYFNYEAQQDKSGLPNDRFSAERPEGSISTLTIQRTEQRDSAMYRCASSLAQGAGQPQHFGDGTRLSIL.

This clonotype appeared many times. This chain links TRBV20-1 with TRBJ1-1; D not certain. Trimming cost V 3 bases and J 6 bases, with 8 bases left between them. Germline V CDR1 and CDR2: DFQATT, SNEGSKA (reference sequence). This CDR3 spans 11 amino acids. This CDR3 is CSASAGSEAFF. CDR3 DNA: TGCAGTGCTAGCGCGGGTTCTGAAGCTTTCTTT.

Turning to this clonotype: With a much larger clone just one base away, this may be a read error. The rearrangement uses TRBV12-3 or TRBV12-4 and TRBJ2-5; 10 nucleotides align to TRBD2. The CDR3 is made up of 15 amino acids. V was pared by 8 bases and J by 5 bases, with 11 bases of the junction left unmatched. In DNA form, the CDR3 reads TGTGCCAGCGGAGCCAGCGGGAGGGAAAGGGAGACCCAGTACTTC. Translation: CASGASGRERETQYF.

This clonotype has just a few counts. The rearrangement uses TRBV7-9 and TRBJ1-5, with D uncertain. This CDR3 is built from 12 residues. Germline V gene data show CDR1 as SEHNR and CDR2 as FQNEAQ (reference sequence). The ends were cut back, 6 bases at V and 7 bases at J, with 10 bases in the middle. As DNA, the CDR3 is TGTGCCAGCAGGGTGGTCGGCCAGCCCCAGCATTTT. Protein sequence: CASRVVGQPQHF.

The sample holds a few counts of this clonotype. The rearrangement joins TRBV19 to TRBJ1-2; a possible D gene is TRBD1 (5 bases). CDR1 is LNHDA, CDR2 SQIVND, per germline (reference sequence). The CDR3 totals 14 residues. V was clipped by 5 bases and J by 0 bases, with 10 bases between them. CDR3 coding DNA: TGTGCCAGTAGTGTCACAGGCCCTAACTATGGCTACACCTTC. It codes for CASSVTGPNYGYTF.

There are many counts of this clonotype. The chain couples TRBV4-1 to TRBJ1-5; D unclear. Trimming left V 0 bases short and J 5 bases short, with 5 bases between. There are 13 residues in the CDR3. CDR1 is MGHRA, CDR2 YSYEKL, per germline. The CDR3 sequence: CASSQDGDQPQHF. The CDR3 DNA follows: TGCGCCAGCAGCCAAGATGGGGATCAGCCCCAGCATTTT.

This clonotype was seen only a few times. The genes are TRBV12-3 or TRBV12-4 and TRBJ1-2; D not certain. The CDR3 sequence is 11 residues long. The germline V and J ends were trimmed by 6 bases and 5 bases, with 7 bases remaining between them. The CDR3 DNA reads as TGTGCCAGCAGAGGCCTTTATGGCTACACCTTC. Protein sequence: CASRGLYGYTF.

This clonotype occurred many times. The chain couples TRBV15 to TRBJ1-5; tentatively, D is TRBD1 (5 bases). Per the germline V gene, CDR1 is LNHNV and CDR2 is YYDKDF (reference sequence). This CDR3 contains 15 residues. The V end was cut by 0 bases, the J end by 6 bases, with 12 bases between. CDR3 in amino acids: CATSRDAGQGQPQHF. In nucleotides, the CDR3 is TGTGCCACCAGCAGAGACGCGGGGCAGGGTCAGCCCCAGCATTTT.

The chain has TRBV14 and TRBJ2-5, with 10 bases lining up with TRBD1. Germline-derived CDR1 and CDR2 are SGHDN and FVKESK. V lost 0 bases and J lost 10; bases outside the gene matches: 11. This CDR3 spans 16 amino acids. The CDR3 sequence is CASSQEVGQGRIGQYF. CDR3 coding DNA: TGTGCCAGCAGCCAAGAAGTGGGACAGGGGAGGATTGGCCAGTACTTC.

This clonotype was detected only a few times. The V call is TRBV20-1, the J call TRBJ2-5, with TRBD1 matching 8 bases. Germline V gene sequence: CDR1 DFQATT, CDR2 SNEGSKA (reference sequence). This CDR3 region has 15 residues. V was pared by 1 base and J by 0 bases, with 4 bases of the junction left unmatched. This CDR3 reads CSARGETGDQETQYF. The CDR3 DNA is TGCAGTGCTAGAGGGGAGACAGGGGACCAAGAGACCCAGTACTTC.

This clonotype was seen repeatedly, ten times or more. This CDR3 reads CASSVGVSPYGYTF. Here the CDR3 DNA reads TGTGCCAGCAGCGTTGGGGTGAGCCCCTATGGCTACACCTTC. The V call is TRBV9, the J call TRBJ1-2; no reliable D call. This CDR3 contains 14 residues. Germline loops: CDR1 SGDLS, CDR2 YYNGEE. V was pared by 2 bases and J by 4 bases, with 12 bases between.

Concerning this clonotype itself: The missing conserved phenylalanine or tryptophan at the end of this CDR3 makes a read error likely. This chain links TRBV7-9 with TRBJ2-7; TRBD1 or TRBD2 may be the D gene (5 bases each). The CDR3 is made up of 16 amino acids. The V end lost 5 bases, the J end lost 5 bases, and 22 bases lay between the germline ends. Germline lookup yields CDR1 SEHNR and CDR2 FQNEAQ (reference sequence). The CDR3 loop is CASSPPEGSSFHEQYL. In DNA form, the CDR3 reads TGTGCCAGCAGCCCCCCTGAGGGGTCATCTTTCCACGAGCAGTACTTA.

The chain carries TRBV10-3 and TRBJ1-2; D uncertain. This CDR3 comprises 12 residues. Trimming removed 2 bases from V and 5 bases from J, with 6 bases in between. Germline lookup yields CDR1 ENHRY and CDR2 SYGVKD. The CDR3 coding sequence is TGTGCCATCAGTGAGATAGGATATGGCTACACCTTC. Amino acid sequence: CAISEIGYGYTF.

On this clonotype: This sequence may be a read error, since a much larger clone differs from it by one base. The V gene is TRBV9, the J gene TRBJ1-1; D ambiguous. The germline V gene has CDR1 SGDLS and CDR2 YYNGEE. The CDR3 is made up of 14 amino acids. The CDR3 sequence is CANSLGTDNTEAFF. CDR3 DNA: TGTGCCAACAGCCTAGGCACCGACAACACTGAAGCTTTCTTT.

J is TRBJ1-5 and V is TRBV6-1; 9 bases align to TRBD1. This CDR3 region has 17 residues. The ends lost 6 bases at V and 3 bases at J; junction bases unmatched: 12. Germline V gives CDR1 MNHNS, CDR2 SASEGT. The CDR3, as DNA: TGTGCCAGCAGCCCTGGGGACAGGGATCGGCCCAATCAGCCCCAGCATTTT. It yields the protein CASSPGDRDRPNQPQHF.

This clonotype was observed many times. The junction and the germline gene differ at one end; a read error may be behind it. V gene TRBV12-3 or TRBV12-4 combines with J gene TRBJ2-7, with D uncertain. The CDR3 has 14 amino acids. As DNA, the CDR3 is TGTGCCAGCAGCTTAGGGCACAGCTCCTACGAGCAGTACTTC. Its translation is CASSLGHSSYEQYF.

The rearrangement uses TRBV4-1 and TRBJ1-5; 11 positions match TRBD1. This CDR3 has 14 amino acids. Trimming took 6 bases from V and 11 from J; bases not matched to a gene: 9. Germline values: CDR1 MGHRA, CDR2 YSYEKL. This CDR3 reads CASSPGQGASAQHF. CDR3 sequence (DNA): TGCGCCAGCAGTCCAGGACAGGGGGCGTCGGCCCAGCATTTT.

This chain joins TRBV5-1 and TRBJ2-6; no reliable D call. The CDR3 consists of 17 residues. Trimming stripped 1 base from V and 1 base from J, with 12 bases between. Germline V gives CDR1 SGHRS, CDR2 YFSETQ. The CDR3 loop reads CASSLRAKGSGANVLTF. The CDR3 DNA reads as TGCGCCAGCAGCTTGCGGGCGAAAGGATCTGGGGCCAACGTCCTGACTTTC.

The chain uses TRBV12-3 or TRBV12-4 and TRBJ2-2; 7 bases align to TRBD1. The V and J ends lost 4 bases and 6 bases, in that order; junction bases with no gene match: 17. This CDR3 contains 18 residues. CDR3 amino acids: CASSYPSLEQGPSGELFF. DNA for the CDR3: TGTGCCAGCAGTTATCCGAGTTTGGAACAGGGGCCTTCCGGGGAGCTGTTTTTT.

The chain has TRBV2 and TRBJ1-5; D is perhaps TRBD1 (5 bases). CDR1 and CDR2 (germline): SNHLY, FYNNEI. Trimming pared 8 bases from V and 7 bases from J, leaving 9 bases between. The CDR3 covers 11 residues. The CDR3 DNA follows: TGTGCCAGCCAATGGGGGCAGCCCCAGCATTTT. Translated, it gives CASQWGQPQHF.

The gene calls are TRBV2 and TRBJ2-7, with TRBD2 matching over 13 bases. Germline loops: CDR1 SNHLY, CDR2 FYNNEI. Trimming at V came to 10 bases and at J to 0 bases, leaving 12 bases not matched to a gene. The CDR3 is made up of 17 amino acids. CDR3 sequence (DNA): TGTGCCACCCTGAGGACTAGCGGGGGTGGGGGCTCCTACGAGCAGTACTTC. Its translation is CATLRTSGGGGSYEQYF. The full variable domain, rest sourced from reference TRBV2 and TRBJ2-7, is EPEVTQTPSHQVTQMGQEVILRCVPISNHLYFYWYRQILGQKVEFLVSFYNNEISEKSEIFDDQFSVERPDGSNFTLKIRSTKLEDSAMYFCATLRTSGGGGSYEQYFGPGTRLTVT.

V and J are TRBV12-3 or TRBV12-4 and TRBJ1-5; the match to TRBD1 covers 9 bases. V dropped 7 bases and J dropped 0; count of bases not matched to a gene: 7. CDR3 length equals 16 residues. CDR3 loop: CASTLQGALSNQPQHF. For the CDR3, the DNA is TGTGCCAGCACCCTACAGGGGGCCCTTAGCAATCAGCCCCAGCATTTT.

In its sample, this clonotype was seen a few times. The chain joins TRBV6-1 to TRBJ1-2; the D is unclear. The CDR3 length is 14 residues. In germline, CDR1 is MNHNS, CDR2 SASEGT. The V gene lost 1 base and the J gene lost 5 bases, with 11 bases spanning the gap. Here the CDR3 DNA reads TGTGCCAGCAGTGAAGGTGGGGTAGGGTATGGCTACACCTTC. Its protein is CASSEGGVGYGYTF.

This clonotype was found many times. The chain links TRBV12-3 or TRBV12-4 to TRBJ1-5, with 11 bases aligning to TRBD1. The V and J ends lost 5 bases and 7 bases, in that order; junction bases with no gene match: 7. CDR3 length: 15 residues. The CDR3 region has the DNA TGTGCCAGCAGTGGACAGGGGGCGTCCAGGCAGCCCCAGCATTTT. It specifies CASSGQGASRQPQHF.